The sequence of this T cell receptor (beta chain) was determined in a study of blood T cell repertoires in COVID-19. Overall study: COVID-19 samples collected from the United States, Italy and Spain covered acute and convalescent phases.

With V trimmed by 1 base and J by 4 bases, 6 bases remained unmatched. The germline gives CDR1 KGHSH, CDR2 LQKENI. The CDR3 has 15 amino acids. The repertoire was sequenced with immunoSEQ multiplex PCR; TCRdb's copy has only in-frame clones and lacks some. The table shows under 250,000 clones, with approximately 83% occurring only once. The origin of this receptor is a woman aged 40 to 55 with active or convalescent COVID-19. The specimen was peripheral blood. The rearrangement uses TRBV18 and TRBJ2-7; 8 nucleotides match TRBD1. CDR3 protein: CASSPQSGGRYEQYF. CDR3 DNA: TGTGCCAGCTCACCACAGTCAGGGGGCAGGTACGAGCAGTACTTC.